What follows are 3 T cell receptor beta chains derived from one specimen sequenced in a study of immune evolution from preneoplasia to lung adenocarcinoma. The table came from immunoSEQ multiplex PCR; TCRdb's copy has only in-frame clones and leaves some out. The sample shows 9,000 to 10,000 clones, more than 75% of them seen only once. Sample: FFPE invasive lung adenocarcinoma tissue. The receptor source for this set is a person aged 70 to 85 with invasive lung adenocarcinoma. Some clones in this sample may be carry-over from other donors' samples.

This chain uses TRBV30 with TRBJ1-1; D possibly corresponds to TRBD1 (5 bases). The CDR3 covers 14 residues. The germline V and J ends were trimmed by 2 bases and 0 bases, with 10 bases remaining between them. Germline CDR1 is GTSNPN and CDR2 is SVGIG (reference sequence). CDR3 bases: TGTGCCTGGAGTCCGGGACGGTTGAACACTGAAGCTTTCTTT. Protein sequence: CAWSPGRLNTEAFF.

The chain combines TRBV7-9 with TRBJ2-7, with 9 bases lining up with TRBD2. In germline, CDR1 is SEHNR, CDR2 FQNEAQ (reference sequence). With V trimmed by 3 bases and J by 5 bases, 14 bases remained unmatched. This CDR3 region has 17 residues. The CDR3 spells CASSFWGPLAGEDEQYF. DNA of the CDR3: TGTGCCAGCAGCTTCTGGGGGCCCTTAGCGGGAGAGGACGAGCAGTACTTC.

This clone has only a few counts. The chain combines TRBV11-2 with TRBJ2-2; TRBD2 matches 10 bases. Germline assignment: CDR1 SGHAT and CDR2 FQNNGV. J lost 1 base, V lost 1 base, and 6 bases had no gene match. CDR3 length: 18 residues. This chain's CDR3 is CASSLGPRLAGNTGELFF. For the CDR3, the DNA is TGTGCCAGCAGCTTAGGCCCGAGACTAGCGGGGAACACCGGGGAGCTGTTTTTT.